The 7 T cell receptor beta chains in this list originate from one sample, sequenced in a study of T cell repertoires in cytomegalovirus infection. Antigens for these TCRs are unknown. TCRdb called the reads again in MiXCR, with one record for every CDR3 protein. The sample shows about 920,000 distinct CDR3 sequences, roughly 30% of them seen only once. Sequenced here: cultured CD8+ T cells from PBMCs, sampled from culture after CMV antigen stimulation. The origin of the receptors is a human donor in good health (CMV status not recorded). Some clones in this sample may be carry-over from other donors' samples.

Only a few counts were recorded for this clonotype. CDR3 loop: CASSIGAGEYNEQFF. As DNA, the CDR3 is TGTGCCAGTAGTATAGGGGCGGGGGAGTACAATGAGCAGTTCTTC. The chain couples TRBV19 to TRBJ2-1, with 7 bases aligning to TRBD2. This CDR3 comprises 15 residues. Germline V CDR1 and CDR2: LNHDA, SQIVND (reference sequence). V lost 1 base to trimming and J lost 4 bases; unmatched junction nucleotides: 4.

V gene TRBV6-2 or TRBV6-3 combines with J gene TRBJ2-5, with a weak D call TRBD2 (5 bases). Looked up from germline, CDR1 is MNHEY and CDR2 is SVGEGT. The CDR3 has 15 residues. V was shortened by 10 bases and J by 7 bases, with 25 bases between the two germline ends. CDR3 sequence: CAISRGLLSSGTQYF. CDR3 in DNA: TGTGCCATCTCCCGAGGACTCCTTTCGTCAGGGACCCAGTACTTC.

This clonotype appeared a few times. V gene TRBV6-2 or TRBV6-3 combines with J gene TRBJ2-7; 10 bases match TRBD2. With V trimmed by 4 bases and J by 2 bases, 5 bases remained unmatched. Germline CDR1 and CDR2: MNHEY and SVGEGT. CDR3 size: 15 residues. DNA of the CDR3: TGTGCCAGCAGTTTTCTAGCGGGGGACCCCTACGAGCAGTACGTC. Protein: CASSFLAGDPYEQYV.

The table lists this clonotype with a few counts. This chain links TRBV2 with TRBJ2-5; tentative D call: TRBD2 (6 bases). Germline CDR1 and CDR2: SNHLY and FYNNEI. V was pared by 3 bases and J by 0 bases, with 8 bases between. The CDR3 covers 14 residues. For the CDR3, the DNA is TGTGCCAGCAGTGAGTTAGCGGACCAAGAGACCCAGTACTTC. This translates into CASSELADQETQYF.

CDR3 sequence: CASSLGAQGSISGYTF. The DNA of the CDR3 is TGCGCCAGCAGCTTGGGGGCTCAGGGTTCCATATCTGGCTACACCTTC. The J gene is TRBJ1-2, the V gene TRBV5-1; maybe TRBD1 (5 bases). The germline CDR1 and CDR2 sequences are SGHRS and YFSETQ. The CDR3 loop spans 16 amino acids. Trimming removed 0 bases from V and 7 bases from J, with 19 bases in between.

This clonotype showed up just a few times. This chain connects TRBV7-6 to TRBJ1-2, with 7 bases identical to TRBD1. There are 14 residues in the CDR3. The ends lost 5 bases at V and 3 bases at J; junction bases unmatched: 6. Germline V gives CDR1 SGHVS, CDR2 FNYEAQ. This CDR3 is CASSGGTDYYGYTF. The CDR3 region has the DNA TGTGCCAGCAGCGGAGGGACAGACTACTATGGCTACACCTTC.

The V gene is TRBV15, the J gene TRBJ1-6, with a weak D call TRBD1 (5 bases). The CDR3 runs to 19 residues. Between the trimmed V and J ends, which lost 1 base and 0 bases, there was a span of 16 bases. CDR1 LNHNV and CDR2 YYDKDF come from the germline V gene (reference sequence). CDR3 loop: CATSRGSGTASSYNSPLHF. CDR3 DNA sequence: TGTGCCACCAGCAGAGGTTCCGGGACGGCGAGCTCCTATAATTCACCCCTCCACTTT.